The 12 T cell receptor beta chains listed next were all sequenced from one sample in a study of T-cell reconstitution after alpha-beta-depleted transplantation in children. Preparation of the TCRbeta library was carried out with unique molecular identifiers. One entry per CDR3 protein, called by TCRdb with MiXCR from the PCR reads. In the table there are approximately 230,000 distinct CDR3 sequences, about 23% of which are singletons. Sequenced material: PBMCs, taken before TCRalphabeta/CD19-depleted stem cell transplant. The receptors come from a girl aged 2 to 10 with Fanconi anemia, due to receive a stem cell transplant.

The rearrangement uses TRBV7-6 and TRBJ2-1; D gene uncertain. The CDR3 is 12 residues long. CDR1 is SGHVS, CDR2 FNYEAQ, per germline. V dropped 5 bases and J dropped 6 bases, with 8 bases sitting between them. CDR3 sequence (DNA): TGTGCCAGCAGCCCCCCTAGCAATGAGCAGTTCTTC. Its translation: CASSPPSNEQFF.

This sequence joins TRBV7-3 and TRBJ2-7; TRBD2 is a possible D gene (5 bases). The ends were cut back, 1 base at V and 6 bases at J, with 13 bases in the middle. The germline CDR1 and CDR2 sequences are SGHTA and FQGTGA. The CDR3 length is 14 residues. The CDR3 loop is CASSLMGLASEQYF. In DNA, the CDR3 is TGTGCCAGCAGCTTAATGGGTCTAGCCAGCGAGCAGTACTTC.

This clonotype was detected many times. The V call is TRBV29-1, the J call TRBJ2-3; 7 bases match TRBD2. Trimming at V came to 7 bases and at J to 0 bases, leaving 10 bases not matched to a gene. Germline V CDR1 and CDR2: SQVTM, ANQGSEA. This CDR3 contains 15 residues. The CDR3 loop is CSALKLALSTDTQYF. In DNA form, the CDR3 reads TGCAGCGCCCTTAAACTAGCGTTGAGCACAGATACGCAGTATTTT.

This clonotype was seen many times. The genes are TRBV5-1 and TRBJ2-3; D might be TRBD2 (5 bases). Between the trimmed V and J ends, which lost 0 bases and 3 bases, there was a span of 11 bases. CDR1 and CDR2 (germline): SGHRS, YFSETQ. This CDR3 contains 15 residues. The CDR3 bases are TGCGCCAGCAGCTTGGACAGCGGTAGAACAGATACGCAGTATTTT. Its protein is CASSLDSGRTDTQYF.

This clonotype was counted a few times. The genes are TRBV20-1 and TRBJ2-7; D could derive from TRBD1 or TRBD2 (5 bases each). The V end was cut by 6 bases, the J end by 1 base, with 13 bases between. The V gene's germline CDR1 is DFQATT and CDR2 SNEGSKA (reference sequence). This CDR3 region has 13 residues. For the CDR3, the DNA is TGCAGTGCAGTGCAGGGACCTTCCTACGAGCAGTACTTC. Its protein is CSAVQGPSYEQYF.

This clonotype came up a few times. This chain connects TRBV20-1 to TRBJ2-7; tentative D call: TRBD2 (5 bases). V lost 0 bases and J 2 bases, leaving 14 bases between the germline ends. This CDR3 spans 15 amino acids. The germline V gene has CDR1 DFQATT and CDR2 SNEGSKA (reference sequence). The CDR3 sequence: CSAREGLGLAYEQYF. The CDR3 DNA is TGCAGTGCTAGAGAAGGTTTAGGACTCGCCTACGAGCAGTACTTC.

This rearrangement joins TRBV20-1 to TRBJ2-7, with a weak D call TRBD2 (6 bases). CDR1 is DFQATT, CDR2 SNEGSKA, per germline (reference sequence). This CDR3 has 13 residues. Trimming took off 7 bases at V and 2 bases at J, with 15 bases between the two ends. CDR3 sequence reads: CSGIWDFPYEQYF. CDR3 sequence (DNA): TGCAGTGGGATCTGGGACTTCCCCTACGAGCAGTACTTC.

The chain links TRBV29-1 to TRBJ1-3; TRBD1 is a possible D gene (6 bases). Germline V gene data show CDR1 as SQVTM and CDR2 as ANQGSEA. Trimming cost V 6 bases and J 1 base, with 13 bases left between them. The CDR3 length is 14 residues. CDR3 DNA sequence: TGCAGCGTAGAACAGGGAACATCTGGAAACACCATATATTTT. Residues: CSVEQGTSGNTIYF.

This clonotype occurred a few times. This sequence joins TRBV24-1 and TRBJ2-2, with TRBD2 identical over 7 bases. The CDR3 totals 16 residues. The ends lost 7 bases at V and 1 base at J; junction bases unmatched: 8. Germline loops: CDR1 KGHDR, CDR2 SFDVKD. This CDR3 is CATSGGNFVNTGELFF. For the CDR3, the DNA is TGTGCCACCAGCGGGGGGAATTTCGTGAACACCGGGGAGCTGTTTTTT.

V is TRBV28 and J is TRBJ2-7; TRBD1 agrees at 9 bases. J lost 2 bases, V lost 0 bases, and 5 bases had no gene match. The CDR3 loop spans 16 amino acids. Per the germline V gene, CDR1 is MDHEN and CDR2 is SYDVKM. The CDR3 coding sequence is TGTGCCAGCAGTTTATGGGGTGGGACAGGGACCTACGAGCAGTACTTC. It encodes CASSLWGGTGTYEQYF.

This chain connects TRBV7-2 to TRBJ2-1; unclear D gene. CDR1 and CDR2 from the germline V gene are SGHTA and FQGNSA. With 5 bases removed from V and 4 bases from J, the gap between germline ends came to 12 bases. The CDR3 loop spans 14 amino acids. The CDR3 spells CASSPRSRYNEQFF. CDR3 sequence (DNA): TGTGCCAGCAGCCCTCGCTCCAGATACAATGAGCAGTTCTTC.

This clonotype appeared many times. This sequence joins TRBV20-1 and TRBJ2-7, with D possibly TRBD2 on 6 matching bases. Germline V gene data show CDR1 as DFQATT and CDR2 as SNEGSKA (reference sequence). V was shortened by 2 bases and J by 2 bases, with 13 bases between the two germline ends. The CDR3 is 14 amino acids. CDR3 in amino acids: CSARSPGLPYEQYF. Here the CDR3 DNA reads TGCAGTGCTAGAAGCCCGGGACTCCCCTACGAGCAGTACTTC.